The clone carrying this T cell receptor beta chain was recorded at least ten times. The data belong to a study of CD8 T cells in ankylosing spondylitis. The CDR3 consists of 14 residues. The germline V gene has CDR1 SEHNR and CDR2 FQNEAQ (reference sequence). J was trimmed by 2 bases and V by 7 bases; bases with no gene match: 4. TCRdb recomputed calls from the 5' RACE reads with MiXCR, one row per CDR3 protein. The table has about 340,000 distinct CDR3 sequences, 20% to 25% seen once. The rearrangement uses TRBV7-9 and TRBJ2-3; the match to TRBD2 covers 9 bases. The sequence was collected from a male donor with ankylosing spondylitis or in good health (not recorded which). Specimen: blood, either unsorted or a sorted T cell fraction (not recorded which). In DNA form, the CDR3 reads TGTGCCAGCACCCCTAGCGGGGCCACAGATACGCAGTATTTT. It is translated as CASTPSGATDTQYF.